Below, 5 T cell receptor beta chains from the same sample are listed, as sequenced in a study of blood T cell repertoires in COVID-19. Measured with immunoSEQ multiplex PCR; TCRdb has only the in-frame clones, and not every one. The sample holds 300,000 to 350,000 clones, approximately 88% seen once. The sequencing input was PBMCs or T cells enriched from blood (not recorded which). These receptors were taken from a man aged 25 to 40 who had recovered from COVID-19.

The CDR3 sequence: CASGDRASGANVLTF. CDR3 bases: TGTGCCAGCGGGGACAGGGCGTCCGGGGCCAACGTCCTGACTTTC. The J gene is TRBJ2-6, the V gene TRBV2; TRBD1 matches 9 bases. Trimming removed 8 bases from V and 4 bases from J; junction bases left unmatched: 6. Per the germline V gene, CDR1 is SNHLY and CDR2 is FYNNEI. The CDR3 length is 15 residues.

The chain couples TRBV6-1 to TRBJ2-6; D perhaps matches TRBD1 (6 bases). This CDR3 is 15 amino acids long. Between the trimmed V and J ends, which lost 3 bases and 1 base, there was a span of 7 bases. Germline V gives CDR1 MNHNS, CDR2 SASEGT. The CDR3 loop is CASSDQGSGANVLTF. DNA for the CDR3: TGTGCCAGCAGTGATCAGGGGTCTGGGGCCAACGTCCTGACTTTC.

The chain employs TRBV5-1 and TRBJ2-1, with D tentatively TRBD1 (5 bases). This CDR3 is built from 15 residues. Trimming cost V 1 base and J 7 bases, with 15 bases left between them. CDR1 SGHRS and CDR2 YFSETQ come from the germline V gene. The CDR3 sequence: CASSLRQGSDNEQFF. The DNA for the CDR3 is TGCGCCAGCAGCTTGCGGCAGGGTAGTGATAATGAGCAGTTCTTC.

V is TRBV19 and J is TRBJ1-1, with 7 bases fitting TRBD1. The CDR3 consists of 14 residues. From germline, CDR1 is LNHDA and CDR2 SQIVND (reference sequence). Trimming removed 5 bases from V and 1 base from J; junction bases left unmatched: 4. The CDR3 sequence: CASSPWTGNTEAFF. DNA of the CDR3: TGTGCCAGTAGTCCGTGGACAGGGAACACTGAAGCTTTCTTT.

The chain uses TRBV5-1 and TRBJ2-4, with unresolved D. Trimming shortened V by 0 bases and J by 3 bases, and 13 bases separated the two germline ends. The CDR3 spans 16 residues. CDR1 is SGHRS and CDR2 is YFSETQ in the germline V gene. CDR3 sequence: CASSLGGMYGKNIQYF. CDR3 bases: TGCGCCAGCAGCTTGGGTGGCATGTATGGCAAAAACATTCAGTACTTC.